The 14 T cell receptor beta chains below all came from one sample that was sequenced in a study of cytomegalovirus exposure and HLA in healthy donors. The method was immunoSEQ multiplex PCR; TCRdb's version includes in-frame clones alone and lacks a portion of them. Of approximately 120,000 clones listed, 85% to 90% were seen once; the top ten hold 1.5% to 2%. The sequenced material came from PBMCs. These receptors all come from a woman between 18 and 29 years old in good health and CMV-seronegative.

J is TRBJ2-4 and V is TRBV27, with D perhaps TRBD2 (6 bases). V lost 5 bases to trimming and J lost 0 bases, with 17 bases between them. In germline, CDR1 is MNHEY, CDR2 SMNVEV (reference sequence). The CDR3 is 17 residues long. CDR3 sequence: CASSPGLEGLAKNIQYF. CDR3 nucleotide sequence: TGTGCCAGCAGTCCAGGACTGGAGGGGTTAGCCAAAAACATTCAGTACTTC.

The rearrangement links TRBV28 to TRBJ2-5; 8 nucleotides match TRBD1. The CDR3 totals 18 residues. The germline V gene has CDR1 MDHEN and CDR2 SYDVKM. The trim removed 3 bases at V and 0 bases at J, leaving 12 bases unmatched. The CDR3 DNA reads TGTGCCAGCAGTTTCGATCCCGGACAGGGACAGTACCAAGAGACCCAGTACTTC. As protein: CASSFDPGQGQYQETQYF. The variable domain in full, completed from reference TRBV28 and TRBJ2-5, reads DVKVTQSSRYLVKRTGEKVFLECVQDMDHENMFWYRQDPGLGLRLIYFSYDVKMKEKGDIPEGYSVSREKKERFSLILESASTNQTSMYLCASSFDPGQGQYQETQYFGPGTRLLVL.

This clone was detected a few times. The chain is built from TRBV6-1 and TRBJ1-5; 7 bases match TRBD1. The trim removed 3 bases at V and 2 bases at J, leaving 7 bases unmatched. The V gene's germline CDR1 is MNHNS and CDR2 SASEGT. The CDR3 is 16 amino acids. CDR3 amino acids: CASSEQTGMGNQPQHF. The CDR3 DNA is TGTGCCAGCAGTGAGCAGACAGGGATGGGCAATCAGCCCCAGCATTTT.

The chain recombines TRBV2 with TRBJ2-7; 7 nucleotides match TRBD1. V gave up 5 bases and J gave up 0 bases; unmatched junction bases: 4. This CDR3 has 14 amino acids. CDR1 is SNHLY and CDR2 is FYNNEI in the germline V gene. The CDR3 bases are TGTGCCAGCAGTCCGGACAGGAACTCCTACGAGCAGTACTTC. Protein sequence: CASSPDRNSYEQYF.

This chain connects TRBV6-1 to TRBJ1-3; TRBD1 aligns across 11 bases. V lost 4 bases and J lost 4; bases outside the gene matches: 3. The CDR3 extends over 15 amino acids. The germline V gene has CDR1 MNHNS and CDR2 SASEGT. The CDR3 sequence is CASSGDRGSGNTIYF. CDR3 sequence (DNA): TGTGCCAGCAGTGGGGACAGGGGGTCAGGAAACACCATATATTTT.

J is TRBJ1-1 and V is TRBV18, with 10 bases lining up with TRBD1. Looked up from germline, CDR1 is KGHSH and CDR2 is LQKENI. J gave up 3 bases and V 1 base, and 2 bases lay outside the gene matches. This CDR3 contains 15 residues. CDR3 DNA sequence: TGTGCCAGCTCACCACGGACAGGGGGGTACACTGAAGCTTTCTTT. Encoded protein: CASSPRTGGYTEAFF.

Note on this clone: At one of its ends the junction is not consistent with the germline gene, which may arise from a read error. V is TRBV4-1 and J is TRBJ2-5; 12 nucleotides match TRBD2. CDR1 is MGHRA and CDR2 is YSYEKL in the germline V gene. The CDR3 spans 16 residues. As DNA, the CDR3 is TGCGCCAGCAGTCAAGGACTAGCGGGGCCGAGGGGGACCCAGTACTTC. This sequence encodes CASSQGLAGPRGTQYF.

As DNA, the CDR3 is TGTGCCAGCAGCCCTCAAGGGGGCAGGGACTATGGCTACACCTTC. Amino acids: CASSPQGGRDYGYTF. The gene calls are TRBV5-4 and TRBJ1-2, with 7 bases fitting TRBD1. The CDR3 sequence is 15 residues long. The junction had 9 bases not matched to a gene; V was cut back by 4 bases and J by 3 bases. The germline V gene has CDR1 SGHNT and CDR2 YYREEE (reference sequence).

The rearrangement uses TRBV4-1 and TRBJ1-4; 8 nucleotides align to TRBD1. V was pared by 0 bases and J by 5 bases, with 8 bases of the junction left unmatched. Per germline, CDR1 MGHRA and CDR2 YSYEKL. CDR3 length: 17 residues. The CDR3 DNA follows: TGCGCCAGCAGCCAAGACGTCAGGGGGCGCATAAATGAAAAACTGTTTTTT. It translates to CASSQDVRGRINEKLFF.

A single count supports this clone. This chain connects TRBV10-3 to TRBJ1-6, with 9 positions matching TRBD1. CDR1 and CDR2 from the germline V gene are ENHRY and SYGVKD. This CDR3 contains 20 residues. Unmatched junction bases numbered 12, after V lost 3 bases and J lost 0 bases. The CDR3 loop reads CAISEPPGQGTSSYNSPLHF. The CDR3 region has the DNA TGTGCCATCAGTGAACCTCCGGGACAGGGAACGAGCTCCTATAATTCACCCCTCCACTTT.

Written as DNA, the CDR3 is TGTGCCAGCGTGGACAGGGTTTACAACAATGAGCAGTTCTTC. It translates to CASVDRVYNNEQFF. This sequence joins TRBV7-9 and TRBJ2-1; TRBD1 agrees at 8 bases. In germline, CDR1 is SEHNR, CDR2 FQNEAQ (reference sequence). V dropped 8 bases and J dropped 5; count of bases not matched to a gene: 8. This CDR3 spans 14 amino acids.

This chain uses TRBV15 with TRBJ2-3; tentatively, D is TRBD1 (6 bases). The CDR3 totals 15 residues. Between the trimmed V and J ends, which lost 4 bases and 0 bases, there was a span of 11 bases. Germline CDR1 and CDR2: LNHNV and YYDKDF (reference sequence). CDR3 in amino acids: CATSTRQASTDTQYF. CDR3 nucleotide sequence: TGTGCCACCAGCACCCGACAGGCTAGCACAGATACGCAGTATTTT.

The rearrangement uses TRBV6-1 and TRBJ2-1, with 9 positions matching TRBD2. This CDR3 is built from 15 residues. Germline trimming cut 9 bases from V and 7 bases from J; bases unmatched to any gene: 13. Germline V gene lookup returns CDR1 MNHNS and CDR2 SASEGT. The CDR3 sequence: CASAGTSNRLNEQFF. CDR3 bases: TGTGCCAGTGCCGGGACTAGCAATCGGCTAAATGAGCAGTTCTTC.

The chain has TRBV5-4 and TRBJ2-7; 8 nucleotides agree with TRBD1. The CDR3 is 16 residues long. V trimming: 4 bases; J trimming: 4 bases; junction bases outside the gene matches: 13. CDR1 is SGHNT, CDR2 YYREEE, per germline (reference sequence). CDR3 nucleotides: TGTGCCAGCAGCCCGTGGAGTATCCAGGGGGCTTACGAGCAGTACTTC. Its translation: CASSPWSIQGAYEQYF.